The entry that follows covers one T cell receptor beta chain sequence. There is no known antigen for this receptor. No quality values exist for individual bases; no much larger clone is one base distant. The sample originates from a study of control samples from healthy donors and cancer patients (dated by TCRdb to about 2020). From its cysteine to its phenylalanine, the CDR3 spans 11 amino acids. The sequence is cut down to CDR3 DNA, 33 bases in frame from base 1. CDR1 DFQATT and CDR2 SNEGSKA are derived from the germline V gene (reference sequence). Deletion took 5 bases off V and 8 bases off J, with a span of 10 bases between the germline ends. Library creation used the immunoSEQ multiplex PCR assay. TCRdb carries this immuneACCESS record with in-frame sequences only. Its versions omit some clonotypes, under half of them owing to an unresolved V gene in the studies checked, with the rest unexplained. The table for this sample lists more than 100,000 clones; just over 90% of them were counted only once. The top ten clones comprise around 7.6% of the sample.

The sequenced material came from blood. The TCR was taken from a woman between 18 and 30 years old in good health. In this chain, TRBV20-1 is recombined with TRBJ2-4, with the D gene uncertain. The CDR3 is CSAEHSDIQYF. The nucleotide sequence reads TGCAGTGCTGAGCACAGTGACATTCAGTACTTC.